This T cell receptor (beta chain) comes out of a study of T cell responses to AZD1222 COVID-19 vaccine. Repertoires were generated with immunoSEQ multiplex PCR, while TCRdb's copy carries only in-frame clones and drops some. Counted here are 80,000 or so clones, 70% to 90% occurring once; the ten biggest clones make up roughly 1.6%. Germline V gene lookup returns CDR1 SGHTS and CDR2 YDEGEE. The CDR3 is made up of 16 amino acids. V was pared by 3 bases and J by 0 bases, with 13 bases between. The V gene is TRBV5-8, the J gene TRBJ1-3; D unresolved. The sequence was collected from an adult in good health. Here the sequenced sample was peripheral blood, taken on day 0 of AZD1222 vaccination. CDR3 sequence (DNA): TGTGCCAGCAGCTCAGGTCTAGGCGACTCTGGAAACACCATATATTTT. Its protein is CASSSGLGDSGNTIYF.